The present entry profiles one T cell receptor beta chain with its context. As processed by the authors: Amplified reference gene primers provided the basis for estimating nucleated cell counts. Data came from immunoSEQ multiplex PCR; TCRdb stores just in-frame clones and leaves some out. V, J and clone size are taken as reported in that table, and D and trimming were inferred from the DNA itself. The sample holds about 210,000 clones; around 90% are singletons and the top ten take around a tenth. Across under 25 US areas, participants ranged in age from about 18 to 90 years. Looked up from germline, CDR1 is SGHNT and CDR2 is YENEEA. This CDR3 has 15 residues. Trimming removed 5 bases from V and 0 bases from J; junction bases left unmatched: 3. This record belongs to a study of blood T cell repertoires in COVID-19. Study-wide background: Donors in the United States, Italy and Spain gave samples during acute or convalescent COVID-19.

The sequenced material came from PBMCs or T cells enriched from blood (not recorded which). The chain employs TRBV11-3 and TRBJ2-3; TRBD2 matches 9 bases. The sequence came from a man younger than 35 with acute COVID-19. The CDR3 region has the DNA TGTGCCAGCAGCCCGGGACTAGCTAGCACAGATACGCAGTATTTT. Translating it yields CASSPGLASTDTQYF.